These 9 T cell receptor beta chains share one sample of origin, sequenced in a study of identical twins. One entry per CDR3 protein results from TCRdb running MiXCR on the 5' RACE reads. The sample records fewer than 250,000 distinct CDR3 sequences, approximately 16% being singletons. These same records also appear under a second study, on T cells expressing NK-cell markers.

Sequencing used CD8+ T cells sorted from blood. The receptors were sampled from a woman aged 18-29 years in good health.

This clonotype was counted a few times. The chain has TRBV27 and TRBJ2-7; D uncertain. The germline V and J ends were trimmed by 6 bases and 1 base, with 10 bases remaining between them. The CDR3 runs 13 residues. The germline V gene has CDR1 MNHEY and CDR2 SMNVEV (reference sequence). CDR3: CASRDGPSYEQYF. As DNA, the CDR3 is TGTGCCAGCAGGGACGGGCCATCCTACGAGCAGTACTTC.

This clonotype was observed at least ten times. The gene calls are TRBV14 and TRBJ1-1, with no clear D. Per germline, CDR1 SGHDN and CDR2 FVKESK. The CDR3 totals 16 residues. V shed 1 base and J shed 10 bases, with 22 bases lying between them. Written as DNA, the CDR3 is TGTGCCAGCAGCCAAGTGGCAATGGGAGGTGGTGCCGCAGCTTTCTTT. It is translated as CASSQVAMGGGAAAFF.

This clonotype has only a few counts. CDR3 amino acids: CASSLGGVLEAFF. The CDR3 nucleotides read TGTGCCAGCAGCTTAGGAGGGGTACTGGAAGCTTTCTTT. The gene calls are TRBV11-2 and TRBJ1-1; maybe TRBD1 (5 bases). Trimming shortened V by 1 base and J by 8 bases, and 11 bases separated the two germline ends. Germline lookup yields CDR1 SGHAT and CDR2 FQNNGV. The CDR3 sequence is 13 residues long. The full variable domain, completed using reference TRBV11-2 and TRBJ1-1, is EAGVAQSPRYKIIEKRQSVAFWCNPISGHATLYWYQQILGQGPKLLIQFQNNGVVDDSQLPKDRFSAERLKGVDSTLKIQPAKLEDSAVYLCASSLGGVLEAFFGQGTRLTVV.

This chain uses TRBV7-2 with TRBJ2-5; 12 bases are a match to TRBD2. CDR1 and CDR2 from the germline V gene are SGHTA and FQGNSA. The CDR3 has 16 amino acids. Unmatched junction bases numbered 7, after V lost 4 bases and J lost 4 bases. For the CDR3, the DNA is TGTGCCAGCAGCTCTTCTAGCGGGGGGGCGCCAGAGACCCAGTACTTC. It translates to CASSSSSGGAPETQYF.

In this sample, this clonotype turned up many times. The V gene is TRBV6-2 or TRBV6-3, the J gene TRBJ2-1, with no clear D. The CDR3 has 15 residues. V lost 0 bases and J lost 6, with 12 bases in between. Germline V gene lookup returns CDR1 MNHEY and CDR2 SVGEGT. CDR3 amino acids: CASSYSMARSNEQFF. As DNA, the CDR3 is TGTGCCAGCAGTTACTCGATGGCCAGGTCCAATGAGCAGTTCTTC.

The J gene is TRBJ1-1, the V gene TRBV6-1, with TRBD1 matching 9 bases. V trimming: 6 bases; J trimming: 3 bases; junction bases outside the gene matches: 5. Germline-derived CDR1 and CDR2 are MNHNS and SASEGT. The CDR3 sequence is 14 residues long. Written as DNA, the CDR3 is TGTGCCAGCAGCCGACAGGGGGGTTACACTGAAGCTTTCTTT. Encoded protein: CASSRQGGYTEAFF.

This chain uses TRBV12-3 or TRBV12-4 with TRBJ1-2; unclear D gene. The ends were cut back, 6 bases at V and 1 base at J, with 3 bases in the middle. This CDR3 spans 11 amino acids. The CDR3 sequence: CASRYNYGYTF. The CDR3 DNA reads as TGTGCCAGCAGGTATAACTATGGCTACACCTTC.

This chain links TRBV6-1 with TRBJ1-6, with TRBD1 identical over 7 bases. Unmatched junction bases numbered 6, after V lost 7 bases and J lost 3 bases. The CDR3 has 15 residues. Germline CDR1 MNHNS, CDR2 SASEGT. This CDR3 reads CASTSDRNYNSPLHF. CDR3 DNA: TGTGCCAGCACCTCGGACAGGAACTATAATTCACCCCTCCACTTT.

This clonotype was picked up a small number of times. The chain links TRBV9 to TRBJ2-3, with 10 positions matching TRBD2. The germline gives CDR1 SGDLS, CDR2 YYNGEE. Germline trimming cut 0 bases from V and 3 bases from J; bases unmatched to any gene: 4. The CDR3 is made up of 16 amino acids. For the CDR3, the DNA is TGTGCCAGCAGCGTAGCTACTAGCGGGGCTACAGATACGCAGTATTTT. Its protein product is CASSVATSGATDTQYF.